A selection of T cell receptor beta chains follows, all from one sample in a study of Graves' ophthalmopathy and Graves' hyperthyroidism. A single record per CDR3 protein comes from TCRdb applying MiXCR to the multiplex PCR reads. Of hundreds of thousands of distinct CDR3 sequences listed, about a fifth are singletons. Material for sequencing was peripheral blood. These receptor sequences come from a woman younger than 30 with stable Graves' hyperthyroidism. Some clones in this sample may be carry-over from other donors' samples. CDR3s include the opening cysteine and the closing phenylalanine or tryptophan. Fields, in order: clone size, V gene, D gene, J gene, CDR3 DNA, CDR3 protein. A D gene is named only where the DNA matches it firmly. Expanded clones are given a class, and other clones once, few, many or no size at all.

size: many
V: TRBV2
D: TRBD1
J: TRBJ1-2
DNA: TGTGCCAGCAGTGAAAGACAGGGGGGTCGGTATGGCTACACCTTC
CDR3: CASSERQGGRYGYTF

size: few
V: TRBV19
D: .
J: TRBJ2-2
DNA: TGTGCCCTAAGGCGGGTCACCGGGGAGCTGTTTTTT
CDR3: CALRRVTGELFF

size: many
V: TRBV10-3
D: TRBD1
J: TRBJ1-2
DNA: TGTGCCATCACCGGACAGGCTAAGGTTATCCATGGCTACACCTTC
CDR3: CAITGQAKVIHGYTF

size: .
V: TRBV20-1
D: TRBD1
J: TRBJ1-2
DNA: TGCAGTGCAAGGGACAGGAGGACCTTTAACTATGGCTACACCTTC
CDR3: CSARDRRTFNYGYTF

size: many
V: TRBV29-1
D: TRBD1
J: TRBJ1-1
DNA: TGCAGCGTTCGGACAGGGGATTACACTGAAGCTTTCTTT
CDR3: CSVRTGDYTEAFF

size: .
V: TRBV6-1
D: .
J: TRBJ1-1
DNA: TGTGCCAGCAGTGTCCGCCTCAGTGGCACTGAAGCTTTCTTT
CDR3: CASSVRLSGTEAFF

size: many
V: TRBV6-5
D: .
J: TRBJ2-5
DNA: TGTGCCAGCAGTTATTATAGGAACGGAGGTCAAGAGACCCAGTACTTC
CDR3: CASSYYRNGGQETQYF

size: many
V: TRBV6-1
D: .
J: TRBJ2-2
DNA: TGTGCCAGCAGCCAATTTGGGCGGACCGGGGAGCTGTTTTTT
CDR3: CASSQFGRTGELFF

size: many
V: TRBV20-1
D: .
J: TRBJ1-1
DNA: TGCAGTGCCCCGGACGGCCCCCAGATGGGCACTGAAGCTTTCTTT
CDR3: CSAPDGPQMGTEAFF

size: .
V: TRBV13
D: .
J: TRBJ1-5
DNA: TGTGCCAGCAGCGTGTGCGACGTCGATAGCAATCAGCCCCAGCATTTT
CDR3: CASSVCDVDSNQPQHF

size: .
V: TRBV7-9
D: .
J: TRBJ1-1
DNA: TGTGCCAGCAGCCCCGAGGTAGGGACTGAAGCTTTCTTT
CDR3: CASSPEVGTEAFF

size: few
V: TRBV5-1
D: .
J: TRBJ1-1
DNA: TGCGCCAGCAGCTCAAAACGGGGGAACACTGAAGCTTTCTTT
CDR3: CASSSKRGNTEAFF

size: .
V: TRBV28
D: TRBD2
J: TRBJ2-5
DNA: TGTGCCAGCAGTAGACTAGCGGGAGAGTACCAAGAGACCCAGTACTTC
CDR3: CASSRLAGEYQETQYF

size: many
V: TRBV6-5
D: .
J: TRBJ1-5
DNA: TGTGCCAGCATTTTCACTGATAGCAATCAGCCCCAGCATTTT
CDR3: CASIFTDSNQPQHF

size: .
V: TRBV28
D: .
J: TRBJ1-6
DNA: TGTGCCAGCAGTTTACCGGAGGACAGCTATAATTCACCCCTCCACTTT
CDR3: CASSLPEDSYNSPLHF

size: few
V: TRBV18
D: .
J: TRBJ2-5
DNA: TGTGCCAGCTCACCCCAGAACCAAGAGACCCAGTACTTC
CDR3: CASSPQNQETQYF

size: many
V: TRBV3-1
D: TRBD2
J: TRBJ2-2
DNA: TGTGCCAGCAGCCACGGACTAGCGTCCGGGGAGCTGTTTTTT
CDR3: CASSHGLASGELFF

size: many
V: TRBV9
D: TRBD1
J: TRBJ2-7
DNA: TGTGCCAGCAGCCCCCTCGGGACAGGGGTCTTCTACGAGCAGTACTTC
CDR3: CASSPLGTGVFYEQYF

size: many
V: TRBV15
D: TRBD2
J: TRBJ2-4
DNA: TGTGCCACCAGCAGAGATGGGGGGGTCGGCATTCAGTACTTC
CDR3: CATSRDGGVGIQYF

size: many
V: TRBV19
D: TRBD1
J: TRBJ1-5
DNA: TGTGCCAGTAGTACCCGGACAGGTTGGGCTTCGGGTCAGCCCCAGCATTTT
CDR3: CASSTRTGWASGQPQHF

size: .
V: TRBV20-1
D: TRBD1
J: TRBJ1-1
DNA: TGCAGTGCTAAAGGGACAGGGCTGAACACTGAAGCTTTCTTT
CDR3: CSAKGTGLNTEAFF

size: .
V: TRBV13
D: .
J: TRBJ2-6
DNA: TGTGCCAGCAGCGAACCCACAGGATCAGGGGCCAACGTCCTGACTTTC
CDR3: CASSEPTGSGANVLTF